This record concerns one TCR beta chain sequence. This sample is drawn from a study of T cells in Graves' hyperthyroidism and ophthalmopathy. Germline values: CDR1 SQVTM, CDR2 ANQGSEA. This CDR3 is 12 amino acids long. Trimming took 4 bases from V and 8 from J, leaving 14 bases between them. The investigators amplified TCR beta CDR3 regions from RNA transcripts. RT-PCR in the first round (using the HTBI primer set) targeted the TCR CDR3. TCRdb called the multiplex PCR reads again in MiXCR, with one record for every CDR3 protein. The sample includes hundreds of thousands of distinct CDR3 sequences, approximately 15% of them seen just once.

V and J are TRBV29-1 and TRBJ1-2; a possible D gene is TRBD1 (6 bases). The source material was blood. The TCR originated in a woman in her thirties with Graves' hyperthyroidism. The CDR3 protein is CSVVQGLKGYTF. Written as DNA, the CDR3 is TGCAGCGTTGTACAGGGTTTAAAGGGCTACACCTTC.